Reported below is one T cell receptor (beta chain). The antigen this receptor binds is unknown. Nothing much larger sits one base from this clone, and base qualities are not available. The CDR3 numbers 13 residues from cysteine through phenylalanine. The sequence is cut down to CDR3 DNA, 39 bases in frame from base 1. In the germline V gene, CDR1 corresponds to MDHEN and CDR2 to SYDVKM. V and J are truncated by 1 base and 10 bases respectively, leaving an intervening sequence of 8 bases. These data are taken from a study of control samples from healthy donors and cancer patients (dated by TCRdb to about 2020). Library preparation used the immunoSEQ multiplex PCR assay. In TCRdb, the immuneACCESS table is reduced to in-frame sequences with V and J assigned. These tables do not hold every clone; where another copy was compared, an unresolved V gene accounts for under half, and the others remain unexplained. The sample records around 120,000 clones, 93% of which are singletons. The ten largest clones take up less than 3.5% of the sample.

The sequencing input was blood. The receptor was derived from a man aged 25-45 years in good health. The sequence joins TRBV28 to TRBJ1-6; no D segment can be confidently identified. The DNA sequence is TGTGCCAGCAGTTTATTGAAAGGGTCACCCCTCCACTTT. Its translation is CASSLLKGSPLHF. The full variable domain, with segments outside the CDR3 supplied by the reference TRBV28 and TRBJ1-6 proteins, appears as DVKVTQSSRYLVKRTGEKVFLECVQDMDHENMFWYRQDPGLGLRLIYFSYDVKMKEKGDIPEGYSVSREKKERFSLILESASTNQTSMYLCASSLLKGSPLHFGNGTRLTVT.